The table lists the clone carrying this T cell receptor (beta chain) with a few counts. Its antigen is as yet unknown. The CDR3 consists of 16 residues. The V gene's germline CDR1 is SGHAT and CDR2 FQDESV (reference sequence). The ends were cut back, 5 bases at V and 0 bases at J, with 15 bases in the middle. The sample is drawn from a study of metastatic and nonmetastatic thyroid tumors. No treatment had been given to any patient before thyroid surgery. Notes on the study in general: Benign nodules reportedly had significantly lower TCR beta diversity than malignant thyroid tumors in blood and tumor.

TCRdb re-clonotyped the PCR reads through MiXCR. The sample yields about 21,000 clones, about 11% seen once. The gene calls are TRBV11-1 and TRBJ2-3; maybe TRBD2 (6 bases). The receptor's source is a female donor with papillary thyroid cancer or a benign thyroid nodule (not recorded which). Some clones in this sample may be carry-over from other donors' samples. Specimen: blood. CDR3: CASSPVLARSTDTQYF. CDR3 DNA: TGTGCCAGCAGCCCCGTGCTAGCGAGGAGCACAGATACGCAGTATTTT.